This T cell receptor (beta chain) was captured in a study of technical replicates of blood from a handful of donors. Germline V lookup: CDR1 LNHNV, CDR2 YYDKDF (reference sequence). Trimming cost V 4 bases and J 2 bases, with 18 bases left between them. The CDR3 extends over 18 amino acids. Generated by immunoSEQ multiplex PCR, the TCRdb table keeps only in-frame clones and is missing some. The data contain 70,000 to 95,000 clones, around 97% of them seen just once; the ten biggest clones take up almost 0.3%. The chain uses TRBV15 and TRBJ2-6, with D possibly matching TRBD2 (6 bases). The receptor's source is a human donor in good health. Specimen: T cells isolated from PBMCs. CDR3 protein: CATSMGSGRITGANVLTF. In DNA, the CDR3 is TGTGCCACCAGCATGGGGTCAGGGAGGATAACTGGGGCCAACGTCCTGACTTTC.